These 20 T cell receptor beta chains share one sample of origin, sequenced in a study of shared clonotypes between healthy human individuals. Measured with immunoSEQ multiplex PCR; TCRdb has only the in-frame clones, and not every one. The sample lists 2 million or so clones, 90% to 95% seen once, with 0.13% in the top ten. The sequenced sample was naive CD4+ T cells sorted from blood. Subset defined: CD45RA+ positively selected. The source of these receptors is a man between 18 and 29 years old in good health.

For this clone: Different DNA sequences within this sample yield the same CDR3. This rearrangement joins TRBV6-5 to TRBJ1-5; D gene uncertain. The ends were cut back, 0 bases at V and 6 bases at J, with 3 bases in the middle. Germline CDR1 MNHEY, CDR2 SVGAGI. The CDR3 is 12 residues long. CDR3 sequence: CASSYSRQPQHF. For the CDR3, the DNA is TGTGCCAGCAGTTACTCGCGTCAGCCCCAGCATTTT.

This chain uses TRBV6-5 with TRBJ1-1, with a weak D call TRBD1 (5 bases). The CDR3 has 14 amino acids. From germline, CDR1 is MNHEY and CDR2 SVGAGI. Trimming left V 4 bases short and J 1 base short, with 10 bases between. This CDR3 is CASSFQGKNTEAFF. The CDR3 bases are TGTGCCAGCAGTTTCCAGGGAAAGAACACTGAAGCTTTCTTT.

The rearrangement joins TRBV5-4 to TRBJ1-6; D gene unclear. CDR3 size: 15 residues. Germline CDR1 is SGHNT and CDR2 is YYREEE (reference sequence). With 4 bases removed from V and 6 bases from J, the gap between germline ends came to 14 bases. The CDR3 DNA sequence: TGTGCCAGCAGCCCCGACCGGGCGTCTAATTCACCCCTCCACTTT. As protein: CASSPDRASNSPLHF.

The chain has TRBV7-7 and TRBJ2-3; D is uncertain. Germline-derived CDR1 and CDR2 are SSHAT and FNYEAQ (reference sequence). This CDR3 contains 14 residues. V was trimmed by 0 bases and J by 3 bases, leaving 7 bases between them. The CDR3 nucleotides are TGTGCCAGCAGCTTAGCGCTGGGAACAGATACGCAGTATTTT. Protein product: CASSLALGTDTQYF. Together with reference TRBV7-7 and TRBJ2-3, the CDR3 gives the full variable domain: GAGVSQSPRYKVTKRGQDVTLRCDPISSHATLYWYQQALGQGPEFLTYFNYEAQPDKSGLPSDRFSAERPEGSISTLTIQRTEQRDSAMYRCASSLALGTDTQYFGPGTRLTVL.

On this clone: The identical CDR3 is also encoded by other nucleotide sequences in the sample. The chain combines TRBV19 with TRBJ2-5; tentative D call: TRBD1 (6 bases). Germline V gene sequence: CDR1 LNHDA, CDR2 SQIVND (reference sequence). This CDR3 region has 14 residues. The V and J ends lost 5 bases and 2 bases respectively, with 12 bases between them. CDR3 coding DNA: TGTGCCAGTAGTTCCGGCCAGGGGCAAGAGACCCAGTACTTC. Translating gives CASSSGQGQETQYF.

A note on this clone: Other DNA sequences in this sample translate to the same CDR3. The chain has TRBV7-9 and TRBJ2-7, with TRBD1 matching 7 bases. Per germline, CDR1 SEHNR and CDR2 FQNEAQ (reference sequence). CDR3 size: 14 residues. With 1 base clipped from V and 2 bases from J, the junction kept 2 bases outside the gene matches. The CDR3: CASSLGQGAYEQYF. The DNA of the CDR3 is TGTGCCAGCAGCTTAGGGCAGGGGGCCTACGAGCAGTACTTC. Based on the CDR3 plus reference TRBV7-9 and TRBJ2-7, the full variable domain is DTGVSQNPRHKITKRGQNVTFRCDPISEHNRLYWYRQTLGQGPEFLTYFQNEAQLEKSRLLSDRFSAERPKGSFSTLEIQRTEQGDSAMYLCASSLGQGAYEQYFGPGTRLTVT.

The chain employs TRBV7-2 and TRBJ2-7, with 7 bases that match TRBD1. V was clipped by 6 bases and J by 2 bases; unmatched bases: 7. The CDR3 contains 14 residues. Germline lookup yields CDR1 SGHTA and CDR2 FQGNSA. The CDR3 region is CASSTGTVPYEQYF. The CDR3, as DNA: TGTGCCAGCAGTACCGGGACAGTACCCTACGAGCAGTACTTC.

The chain combines TRBV4-1 with TRBJ2-3; no definite D call. Germline V gene data show CDR1 as MGHRA and CDR2 as YSYEKL. The CDR3 has 20 amino acids. Deletions cut 2 bases from V and 1 base from J, with 25 bases between. The CDR3 here is CASSQRQALSWPSGTDTQYF. In DNA, the CDR3 is TGCGCCAGCAGCCAACGACAAGCCTTAAGCTGGCCGTCGGGCACAGATACGCAGTATTTT.

V gene TRBV18 combines with J gene TRBJ2-7, with D maybe TRBD2 (6 bases). CDR1 and CDR2 (germline): KGHSH, LQKENI. The CDR3 spans 15 residues. V shed 3 bases and J shed 0 bases, with 12 bases lying between them. The CDR3 DNA is TGTGCCAGCTCACCTAAGGAGGGCTTCTCCTACGAGCAGTACTTC. Translated, it gives CASSPKEGFSYEQYF.

This clone occurred once. The J gene is TRBJ1-4, the V gene TRBV7-8; no clear D. V lost 0 bases to trimming and J lost 10 bases, with 6 bases between them. In germline, CDR1 is SGHVS, CDR2 FQNEAQ. This CDR3 comprises 12 residues. CDR3 residues: CASSLAFGKLFF. In DNA form, the CDR3 reads TGTGCCAGCAGCTTAGCCTTCGGAAAACTGTTTTTT.

Note on this clone: This CDR3 is also generated by other DNA sequences in the sample. The V call is TRBV18, the J call TRBJ1-1; D remains unclear. CDR1 and CDR2 (germline): KGHSH, LQKENI. V shed 2 bases and J shed 4 bases, with 8 bases lying between them. The CDR3 loop spans 13 amino acids. The CDR3 is CASSPERGTEAFF. The CDR3 DNA reads as TGTGCCAGCTCACCAGAGAGAGGCACTGAAGCTTTCTTT. Full variable domain (outside the CDR3, taken from reference TRBV18 and TRBJ1-1): NAGVMQNPRHLVRRRGQEARLRCSPMKGHSHVYWYRQLPEEGLKFMVYLQKENIIDESGMPKERFSAEFPKEGPSILRIQQVVRGDSAAYFCASSPERGTEAFFGQGTRLTVV.

The CDR3 coding sequence is TGTGCCAGCAGCTTGGCGAGTGGGGGACTAAGGGAGCAGTACTTC. As protein: CASSLASGGLREQYF. The J gene is TRBJ2-7, the V gene TRBV5-4; the match to TRBD2 covers 7 bases. The CDR3 totals 15 residues. Germline loops: CDR1 SGHNT, CDR2 YYREEE (reference sequence). Losses at the gene ends were 0 bases for V and 7 bases for J; bases not matched to a gene: 10.

The chain links TRBV6-1 to TRBJ2-2; the match to TRBD1 covers 8 bases. The V and J ends lost 10 bases and 1 base, in that order; junction bases with no gene match: 2. CDR1 is MNHNS and CDR2 is SASEGT in the germline V gene. The CDR3 consists of 13 residues. The CDR3 protein is CAIDRGNTGELFF. CDR3 in DNA: TGTGCCATAGACAGGGGGAACACCGGGGAGCTGTTTTTT.

The chain's CDR3 is CAWSATTGGATYNSPLHF. The CDR3 nucleotides are TGTGCCTGGAGTGCGACGACAGGGGGCGCAACCTATAATTCACCCCTCCACTTT. This chain connects TRBV30 to TRBJ1-6, with TRBD1 matching 10 bases. V lost 1 base to trimming and J lost 2 bases; unmatched junction nucleotides: 8. CDR3 length: 18 residues. Germline CDR1 is GTSNPN and CDR2 is SVGIG (reference sequence). Using reference TRBV30 and TRBJ1-6 for the parts outside the CDR3, the full variable domain is SQTIHQWPATLVQPVGSPLSLECTVEGTSNPNLYWYRQAAGRGLQLLFYSVGIGQISSEVPQNLSASRPQDRQFILSSKKLLLSDSGFYLCAWSATTGGATYNSPLHFGNGTRLTVT.

The rearrangement links TRBV27 to TRBJ2-6; D gene unclear. Trimming shortened V by 2 bases and J by 2 bases, and 1 base separated the two germline ends. This CDR3 has 13 amino acids. Germline V gene sequence: CDR1 MNHEY, CDR2 SMNVEV (reference sequence). The CDR3 DNA reads as TGTGCCAGCAGTTTAACTGGGGCCAACGTCCTGACTTTC. Amino acid sequence: CASSLTGANVLTF.

V is TRBV5-1 and J is TRBJ2-7; D possibly uses TRBD1 or TRBD2 (5 bases each). The CDR3 spans 14 residues. V dropped 4 bases and J dropped 5 bases, with 16 bases sitting between them. Germline V CDR1 and CDR2: SGHRS, YFSETQ. Here the CDR3 DNA reads TGCGCCAGCAGCCCAAGAGGGGTTTTCCACGAGCAGTACTTC. Protein: CASSPRGVFHEQYF.

The genes are TRBV7-2 and TRBJ2-4, with TRBD1 matching 9 bases. Germline assignment: CDR1 SGHTA and CDR2 FQGNSA. The V gene end was trimmed by 5 bases and the J gene end by 13 bases; junction bases not matched to a gene: 9. The CDR3 is 13 amino acids. The chain's CDR3 is CASSQTGQGKQYF. The CDR3 region has the DNA TGTGCCAGCAGCCAAACCGGACAGGGGAAACAGTACTTC.

The chain couples TRBV6-4 to TRBJ1-5; D call uncertain. This CDR3 is 16 amino acids long. Germline-derived CDR1 and CDR2 are MRHNA and SNTAGT. V shed 0 bases and J shed 0 bases, with 9 bases lying between them. CDR3 DNA sequence: TGTGCCAGCAGTGACTCCCCAAGAAATAGCAATCAGCCCCAGCATTTT. This encodes CASSDSPRNSNQPQHF.

The CDR3 spells CASRFRDREMDEQFF. CDR3 DNA: TGCGCCAGCAGGTTCCGGGACAGGGAGATGGATGAGCAGTTCTTC. The chain has TRBV5-1 and TRBJ2-1, with 9 bases fitting TRBD1. The CDR3 loop spans 15 amino acids. V trimming: 5 bases; J trimming: 8 bases; junction bases outside the gene matches: 11. Germline CDR1 reads SGHRS; CDR2 reads YFSETQ. The full variable domain, with the rest looked up from reference TRBV5-1 and TRBJ2-1, is KAGVTQTPRYLIKTRGQQVTLSCSPISGHRSVSWYQQTPGQGLQFLFEYFSETQRNKGNFPGRFSGRQFSNSRSEMNVSTLELGDSALYLCASRFRDREMDEQFFGPGTRLTVL.

A few counts support this clone. V and J are TRBV30 and TRBJ1-1; tentatively, D is TRBD1 (5 bases). Germline V gene sequence: CDR1 GTSNPN, CDR2 SVGIG (reference sequence). V dropped 3 bases and J dropped 6 bases, with 14 bases sitting between them. This CDR3 has 13 residues. The CDR3 nucleotides read TGTGCCTGGAGCGGCGGGGGACTCGCTGAAGCTTTCTTT. Protein: CAWSGGGLAEAFF.